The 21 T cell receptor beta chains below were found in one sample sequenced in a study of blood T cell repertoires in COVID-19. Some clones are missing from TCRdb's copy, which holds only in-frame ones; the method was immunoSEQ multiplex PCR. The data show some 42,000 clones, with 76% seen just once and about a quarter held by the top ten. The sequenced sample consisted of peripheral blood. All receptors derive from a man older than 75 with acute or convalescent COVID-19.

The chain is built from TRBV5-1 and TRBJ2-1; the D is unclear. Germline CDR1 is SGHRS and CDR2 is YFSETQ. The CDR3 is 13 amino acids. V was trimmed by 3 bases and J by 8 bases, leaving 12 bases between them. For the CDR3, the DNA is TGCGCCAGCAGCTCGGGTGGTTTTTATGAGCAGTTCTTC. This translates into CASSSGGFYEQFF.

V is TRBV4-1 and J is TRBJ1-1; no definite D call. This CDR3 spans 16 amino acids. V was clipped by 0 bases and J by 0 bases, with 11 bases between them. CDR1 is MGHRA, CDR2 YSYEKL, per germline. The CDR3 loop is CASSQELLLLNTEAFF. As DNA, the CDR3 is TGCGCCAGCAGCCAAGAACTCCTACTCTTGAACACTGAAGCTTTCTTT.

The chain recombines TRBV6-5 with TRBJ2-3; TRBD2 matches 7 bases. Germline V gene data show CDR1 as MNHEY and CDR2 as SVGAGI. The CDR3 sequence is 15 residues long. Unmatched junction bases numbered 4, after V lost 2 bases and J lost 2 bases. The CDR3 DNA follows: TGTGCCAGCAGTTACAGCGGGGATTACACAGATACGCAGTATTTT. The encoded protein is CASSYSGDYTDTQYF.

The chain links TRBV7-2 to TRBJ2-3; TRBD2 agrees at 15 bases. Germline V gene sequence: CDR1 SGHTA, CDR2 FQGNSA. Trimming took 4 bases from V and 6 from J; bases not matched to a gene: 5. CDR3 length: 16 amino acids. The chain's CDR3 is CASSSGTSGGPDTQYF. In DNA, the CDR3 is TGTGCCAGCAGCTCTGGGACTAGCGGGGGGCCCGATACGCAGTATTTT.

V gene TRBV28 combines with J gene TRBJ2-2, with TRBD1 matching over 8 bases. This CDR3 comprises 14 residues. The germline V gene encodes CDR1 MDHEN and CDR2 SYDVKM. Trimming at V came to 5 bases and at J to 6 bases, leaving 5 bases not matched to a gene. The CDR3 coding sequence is TGTGCCAGCAGTCGGACAGGGATCGCCGGGGAGCTGTTTTTT. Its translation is CASSRTGIAGELFF.

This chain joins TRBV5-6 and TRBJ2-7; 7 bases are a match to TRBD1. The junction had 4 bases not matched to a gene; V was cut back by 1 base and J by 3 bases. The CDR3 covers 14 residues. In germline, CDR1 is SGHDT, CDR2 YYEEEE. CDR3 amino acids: CASSLKGASYEQYF. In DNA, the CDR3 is TGTGCCAGCAGCTTGAAGGGGGCTAGCTACGAGCAGTACTTC.

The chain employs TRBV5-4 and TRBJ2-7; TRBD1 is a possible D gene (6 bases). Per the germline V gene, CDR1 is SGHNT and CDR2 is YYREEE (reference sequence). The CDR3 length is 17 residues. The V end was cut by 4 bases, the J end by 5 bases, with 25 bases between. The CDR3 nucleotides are TGTGCCAGCAGCAGGCTAGATAACAGGGAAGGGGGAAACGAGCAGTACTTC. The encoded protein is CASSRLDNREGGNEQYF.

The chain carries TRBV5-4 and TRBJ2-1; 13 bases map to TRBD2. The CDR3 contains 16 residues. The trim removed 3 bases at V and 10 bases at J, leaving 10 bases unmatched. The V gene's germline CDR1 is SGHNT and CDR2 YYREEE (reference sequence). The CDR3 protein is CASSSKLAGGPDEQFF. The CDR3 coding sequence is TGTGCCAGCAGCTCAAAACTAGCGGGGGGGCCAGACGAGCAGTTCTTC.

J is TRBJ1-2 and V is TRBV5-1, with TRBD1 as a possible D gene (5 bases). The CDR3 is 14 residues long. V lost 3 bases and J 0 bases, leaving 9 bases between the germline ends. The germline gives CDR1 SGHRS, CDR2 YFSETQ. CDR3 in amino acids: CASSSQGTNYGYTF. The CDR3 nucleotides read TGCGCCAGCAGCTCGCAGGGAACTAACTATGGCTACACCTTC.

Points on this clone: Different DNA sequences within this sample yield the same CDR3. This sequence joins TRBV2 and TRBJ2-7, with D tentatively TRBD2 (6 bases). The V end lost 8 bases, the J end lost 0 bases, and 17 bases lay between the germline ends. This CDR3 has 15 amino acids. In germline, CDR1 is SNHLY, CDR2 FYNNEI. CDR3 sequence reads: CASSREAGSSYEQYF. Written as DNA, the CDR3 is TGTGCCAGCTCCAGGGAGGCCGGGAGCTCCTACGAGCAGTACTTC. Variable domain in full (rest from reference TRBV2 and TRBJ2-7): EPEVTQTPSHQVTQMGQEVILRCVPISNHLYFYWYRQILGQKVEFLVSFYNNEISEKSEIFDDQFSVERPDGSNFTLKIRSTKLEDSAMYFCASSREAGSSYEQYFGPGTRLTVT.

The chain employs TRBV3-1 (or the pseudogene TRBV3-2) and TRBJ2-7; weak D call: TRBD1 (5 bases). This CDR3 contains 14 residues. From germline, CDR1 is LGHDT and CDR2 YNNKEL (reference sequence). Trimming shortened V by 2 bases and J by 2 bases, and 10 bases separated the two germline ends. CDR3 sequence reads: CASSQLDRAYEQYF. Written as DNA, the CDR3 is TGTGCCAGCAGCCAACTCGACAGAGCCTACGAGCAGTACTTC.

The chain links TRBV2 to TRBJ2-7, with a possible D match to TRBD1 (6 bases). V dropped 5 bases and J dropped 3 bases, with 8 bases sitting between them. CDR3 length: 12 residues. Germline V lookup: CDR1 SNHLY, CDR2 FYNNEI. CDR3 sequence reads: CASSRDNYEQYF. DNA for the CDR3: TGTGCCAGCAGTAGGGACAACTACGAGCAGTACTTC.

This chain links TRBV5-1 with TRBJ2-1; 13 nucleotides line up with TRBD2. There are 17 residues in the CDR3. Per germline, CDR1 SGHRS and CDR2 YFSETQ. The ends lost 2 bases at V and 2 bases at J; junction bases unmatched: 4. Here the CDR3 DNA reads TGCGCCAGCAGCTTCTCCGGGACTAGCGGGGCCTACAATGAGCAGTTCTTC. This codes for CASSFSGTSGAYNEQFF.

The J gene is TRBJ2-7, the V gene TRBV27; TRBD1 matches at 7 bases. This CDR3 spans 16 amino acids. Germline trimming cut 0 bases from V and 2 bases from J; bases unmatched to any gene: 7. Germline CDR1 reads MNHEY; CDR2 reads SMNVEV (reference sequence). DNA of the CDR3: TGTGCCAGCAGTTTATCCCTCGGACAGGTGCCCTACGAGCAGTACTTC. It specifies CASSLSLGQVPYEQYF.

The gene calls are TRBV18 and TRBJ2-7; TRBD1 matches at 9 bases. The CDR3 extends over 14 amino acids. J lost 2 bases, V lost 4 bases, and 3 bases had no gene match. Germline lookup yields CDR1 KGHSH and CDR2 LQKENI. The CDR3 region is CASSQDRGPYEQYF. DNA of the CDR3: TGTGCCAGCTCACAGGACAGGGGACCCTACGAGCAGTACTTC.

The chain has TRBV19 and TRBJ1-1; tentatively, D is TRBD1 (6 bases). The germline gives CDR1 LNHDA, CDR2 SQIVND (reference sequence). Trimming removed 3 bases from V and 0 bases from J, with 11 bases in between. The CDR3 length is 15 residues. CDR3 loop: CASSMYREMNTEAFF. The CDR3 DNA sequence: TGTGCCAGTAGTATGTACAGGGAAATGAACACTGAAGCTTTCTTT. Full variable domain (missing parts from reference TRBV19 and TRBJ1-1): DGGITQSPKYLFRKEGQNVTLSCEQNLNHDAMYWYRQDPGQGLRLIYYSQIVNDFQKGDIAEGYSVSREKKESFPLTVTSAQKNPTAFYLCASSMYREMNTEAFFGQGTRLTVV.

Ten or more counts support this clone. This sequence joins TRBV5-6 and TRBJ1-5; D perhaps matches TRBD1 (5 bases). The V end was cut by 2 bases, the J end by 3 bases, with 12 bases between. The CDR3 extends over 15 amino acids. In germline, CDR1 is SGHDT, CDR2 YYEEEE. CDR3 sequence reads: CASSFFGTPNQPQHF. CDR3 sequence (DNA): TGTGCCAGCAGCTTTTTCGGGACTCCCAATCAGCCCCAGCATTTT. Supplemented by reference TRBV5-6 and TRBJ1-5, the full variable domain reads DAGVTQSPTHLIKTRGQQVTLRCSPKSGHDTVSWYQQALGQGPQFIFQYYEEEERQRGNFPDRFSGHQFPNYSSELNVNALLLGDSALYLCASSFFGTPNQPQHFGDGTRLSIL.

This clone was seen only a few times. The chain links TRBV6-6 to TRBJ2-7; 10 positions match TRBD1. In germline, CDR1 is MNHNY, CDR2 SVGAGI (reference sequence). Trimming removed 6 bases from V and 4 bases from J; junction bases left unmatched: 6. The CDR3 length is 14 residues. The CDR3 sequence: CASRTPGQGYEQYF. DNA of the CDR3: TGTGCCAGCAGGACCCCGGGACAGGGGTACGAGCAGTACTTC.

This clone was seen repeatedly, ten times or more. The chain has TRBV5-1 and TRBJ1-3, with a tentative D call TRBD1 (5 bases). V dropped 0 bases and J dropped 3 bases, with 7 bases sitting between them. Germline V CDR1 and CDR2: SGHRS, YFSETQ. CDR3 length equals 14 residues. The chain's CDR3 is CASSLEGFGNTIYF. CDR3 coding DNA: TGCGCCAGCAGCTTGGAGGGGTTTGGAAACACCATATATTTT.

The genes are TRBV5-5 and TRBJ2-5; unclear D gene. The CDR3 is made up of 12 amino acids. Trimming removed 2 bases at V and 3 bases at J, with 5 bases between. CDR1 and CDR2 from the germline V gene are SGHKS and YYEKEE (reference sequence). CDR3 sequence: CASSFEKETQYF. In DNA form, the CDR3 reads TGTGCCAGCAGCTTTGAGAAAGAGACCCAGTACTTC.

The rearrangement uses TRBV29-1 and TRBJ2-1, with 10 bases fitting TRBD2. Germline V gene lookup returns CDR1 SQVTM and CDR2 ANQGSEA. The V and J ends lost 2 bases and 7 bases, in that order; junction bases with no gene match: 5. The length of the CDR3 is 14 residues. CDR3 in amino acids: CSVEKASGSNEQFF. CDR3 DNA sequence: TGCAGCGTTGAAAAGGCTAGCGGGAGTAATGAGCAGTTCTTC.